This T cell receptor beta chain is from a study of T-cell memory formation after mild COVID-19. General study results and limits: Mostly located in CM and EM were contracting CD4+ clones, with contracting CD8+ clones located in EMRA. Clones shrinking from day 15 to 85 showed even CD4/CD8 mixes; later expanders tilted CD4+. Detection of some responders pre-infection suggested pre-existing cross-reactive memory T cells participated.

After 5'RACE with constant-segment primers, TCR alpha and TCR beta cDNA libraries carrying sample barcodes and UMIs were obtained. TCRdb reprocessed the 5' RACE reads with MiXCR, giving one entry per CDR3 protein. The data contain 120,000 to 150,000 distinct CDR3 sequences, 13% to 15% of them seen just once; the ten biggest clones take up 25% to 30%. This clonotype has just a few counts. What it recognizes is unknown. The V end was cut by 3 bases, the J end by 6 bases, with 0 bases between. Germline V gene lookup returns CDR1 SNHLY and CDR2 FYNNEI. The CDR3 spans 10 residues. The TCR was taken from an adult woman who had mild COVID-19 (a few samples of this study predate the infection). Cell type and time point are not known. The J gene is TRBJ2-1, the V gene TRBV2; D is unresolved. The specimen was PBMCs or a T cell subset sorted from them (not recorded which). The CDR3 sequence is CASSDNEQFF. The CDR3 nucleotides read TGTGCCAGCAGTGACAATGAGCAGTTCTTC.